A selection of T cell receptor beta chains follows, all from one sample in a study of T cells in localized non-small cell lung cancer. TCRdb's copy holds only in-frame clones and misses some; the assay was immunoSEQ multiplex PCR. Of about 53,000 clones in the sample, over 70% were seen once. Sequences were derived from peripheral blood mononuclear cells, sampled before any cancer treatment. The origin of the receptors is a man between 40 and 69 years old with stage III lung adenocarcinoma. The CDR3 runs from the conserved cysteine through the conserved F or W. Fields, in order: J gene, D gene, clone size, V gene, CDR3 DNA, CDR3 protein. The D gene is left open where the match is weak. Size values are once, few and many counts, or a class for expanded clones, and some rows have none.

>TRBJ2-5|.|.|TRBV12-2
TGTGCAAGTCGCCTACGATTCGACGAGACCCAGTACTTC
CASRLRFDETQYF
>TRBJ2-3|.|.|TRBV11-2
TGTGCCAGCAGCCCTGGGGCTCCGAGCACAGATACGCAGTATTTT
CASSPGAPSTDTQYF
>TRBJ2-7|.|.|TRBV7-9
TGTGCCAGCAGGTCAGAGGGGACCTACGAGCAGTACTTC
CASRSEGTYEQYF
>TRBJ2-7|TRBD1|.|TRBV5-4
TGTGCCAGCAGCTACTCGACAGGGAGATATTCCTACGAGCAGTACTTC
CASSYSTGRYSYEQYF
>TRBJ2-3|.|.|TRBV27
TGTGCCAGCAGTGCCTTCGATATGGGAGGCACAGATACGCAGTATTTT
CASSAFDMGGTDTQYF
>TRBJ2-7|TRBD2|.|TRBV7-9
TGTGCCAGCAGCTCGGTCGGGGGGATGCAGTACTTC
CASSSVGGMQYF
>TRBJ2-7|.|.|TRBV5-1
TGCGCCAGCAGCTTGGATCAGACCTACGAGCAGTACTTC
CASSLDQTYEQYF
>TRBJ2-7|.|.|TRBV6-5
TGTGCCATCAGCCCCCGGCGCGGGGTCCCCTACGAGCAGTACTTC
CAISPRRGVPYEQYF
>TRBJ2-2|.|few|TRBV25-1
TGTGCCAGCAGGGGTGGTGCTAGCTGGAACACCGGGGAGCTGTTTTTT
CASRGGASWNTGELFF
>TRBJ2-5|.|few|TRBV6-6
TGTGCCAGCAGCGGCCGCAAGGAGACCCAGTACTTC
CASSGRKETQYF
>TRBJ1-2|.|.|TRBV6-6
TGTGCCAGCAGTTCGGACAACCCGAACTATGGCTACACCTTC
CASSSDNPNYGYTF
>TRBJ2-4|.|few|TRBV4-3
TGCGCCAGCAGTTTGGGGCGAGGAGTAGACATTCAGTACTTC
CASSLGRGVDIQYF
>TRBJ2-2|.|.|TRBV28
TGTGCCAGCAGTTTAGGCCCCCGGGGCGGGGAGCTGTTTTTT
CASSLGPRGGELFF
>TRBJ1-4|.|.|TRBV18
TGTGCCAGCTCACCAATCGAAGGGACCTATGAAAAACTGTTTTTT
CASSPIEGTYEKLFF
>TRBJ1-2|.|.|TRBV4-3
TGCGCCAGCAGCCAAGGAGGGGGGACACAAGGTGGCTACACCTTC
CASSQGGGTQGGYTF
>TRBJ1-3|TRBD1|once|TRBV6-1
TGTGCCAGCAGTGCCTGGGACAGGGGGCAAAACACCATATATTTT
CASSAWDRGQNTIYF
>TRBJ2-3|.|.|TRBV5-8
TGTGCCAGCAGCTCCGGCCGGGACCTTAGCACAGATACGCAGTATTTT
CASSSGRDLSTDTQYF
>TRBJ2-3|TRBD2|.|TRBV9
TGTGCCAGCAGCGTAGGACTAGCCAGCACAGATACGCAGTATTTT
CASSVGLASTDTQYF
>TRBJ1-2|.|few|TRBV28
TGTGCCAGCAGACCACAGGGTTACGGCTACACCTTC
CASRPQGYGYTF
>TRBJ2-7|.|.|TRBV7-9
TGTGCCAGCAGCCTCGGGACATCCGTTTCCGAGCAGTACTTC
CASSLGTSVSEQYF
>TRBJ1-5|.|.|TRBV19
TGTGCCAGTAGTATAAGCCTCCTGGGAGATCAGCCCCAGCATTTT
CASSISLLGDQPQHF
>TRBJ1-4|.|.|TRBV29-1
TGCAGCGTTGATGGGGGCAGGGAGGAAAAACTGTTTTTT
CSVDGGREEKLFF
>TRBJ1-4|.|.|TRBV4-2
TGTGCCAGCAGCGACCGGGGCAGGGGCTTAGCTAATGAAAAACTGTTTTTT
CASSDRGRGLANEKLFF
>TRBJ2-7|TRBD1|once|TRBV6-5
TGTGCCAGCAGTTACGGGACAGGGGGTGGGTACGAGCAGTACTTC
CASSYGTGGGYEQYF
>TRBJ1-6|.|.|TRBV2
TGTGCCACAGTGGGGGGGCCGAGCTCCTATAATTCACCCCTCCACTTT
CATVGGPSSYNSPLHF
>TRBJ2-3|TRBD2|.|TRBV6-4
TGTGCCAGCAGTAGCGGGACCACAGATACGCAGTATTTT
CASSSGTTDTQYF
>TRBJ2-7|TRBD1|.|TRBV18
TGTGCCAGCTCAACCGGGACAGGTGATTACGAGCAGTACTTC
CASSTGTGDYEQYF
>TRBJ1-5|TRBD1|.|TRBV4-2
TGTGCCAGCAGCCAAGTCCAGGGGGGTGACAAGCCCCAGCATTTT
CASSQVQGGDKPQHF
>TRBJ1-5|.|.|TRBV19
TGTGCCAGTAGTATGTTTCAGGGGAGCAATCAGCCCCAGCATTTT
CASSMFQGSNQPQHF
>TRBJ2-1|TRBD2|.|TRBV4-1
TGCGCCAGCAGCTCCGGGACTAGAAGGAATGAGCAGTTCTTC
CASSSGTRRNEQFF
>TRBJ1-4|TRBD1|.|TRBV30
TGTGCCTGGAGTGGAGGGACAGGGGCTGCTGAAAAACTGTTTTTT
CAWSGGTGAAEKLFF
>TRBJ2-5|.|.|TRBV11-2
TGTGCCAGCAGCTTAGAAAGCCAGGGTCAAGAGACCCAGTACTTC
CASSLESQGQETQYF
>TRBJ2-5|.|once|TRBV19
TGTGCCAGTACCCCCGGCGGGGAGACCCAGTACTTC
CASTPGGETQYF
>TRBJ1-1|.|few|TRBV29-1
TGCAGCCTAGGACAATTGAACACTGAAGCTTTCTTT
CSLGQLNTEAFF
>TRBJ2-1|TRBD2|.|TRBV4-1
TGCGCCAGCAGCCAAGAAGGACTAGCGGGTGAGCAGTTCTTC
CASSQEGLAGEQFF
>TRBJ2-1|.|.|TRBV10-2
TGCGCCAGCAGTGCTACGAGGGGTGAGCAGTTCTTC
CASSATRGEQFF
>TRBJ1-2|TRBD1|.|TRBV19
TGTGCCAGTAGTATCCAGGACAGGGACTATGGCTACACCTTC
CASSIQDRDYGYTF
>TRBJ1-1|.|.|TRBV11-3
TGTGCCAGCAGCTTAGATTCGATGGACACTGAAGCTTTCTTT
CASSLDSMDTEAFF
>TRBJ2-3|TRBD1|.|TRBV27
TGTGCCAGCAGGGGTACAGGGGGCACAGATACGCAGTATTTT
CASRGTGGTDTQYF
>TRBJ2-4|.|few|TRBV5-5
TGTGCCAGCAGCGCCCTGGAAATGGGGAAAAACATTCAGTACTTC
CASSALEMGKNIQYF
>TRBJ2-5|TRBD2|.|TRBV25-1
TGTGCCAGCAGTGGGACTAGCGGGGCCACGGGGGAGACCCAGTACTTC
CASSGTSGATGETQYF
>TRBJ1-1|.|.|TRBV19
TGTGCCAGTAGTTCTATACAGGGATACACTGAAGCTTTCTTT
CASSSIQGYTEAFF
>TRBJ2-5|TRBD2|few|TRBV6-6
TGTGCCAGCACCCCCCGCCTAGCGGGGGGCCAAGAGACCCAGTACTTC
CASTPRLAGGQETQYF
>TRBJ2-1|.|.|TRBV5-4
TGTGCCAGCAGCATTTTTAACAATGAGCAGTTCTTC
CASSIFNNEQFF
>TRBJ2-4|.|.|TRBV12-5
TGTGCTAGTGGTTTGCCACAGGGGGGGGTGAACATTCAGTACTTC
CASGLPQGGVNIQYF
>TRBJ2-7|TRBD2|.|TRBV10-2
TGCGCCAGCAGTGACCCCCCCGAGGGTCTAGCGGGGGTCGAACCCATCGAGCAGTACTTC
CASSDPPEGLAGVEPIEQYF
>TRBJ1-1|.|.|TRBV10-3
TGTGCCATCAGCAGGGACGGGAACACTGAAGCTTTCTTT
CAISRDGNTEAFF
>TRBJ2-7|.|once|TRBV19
TGTGCCAGTAGTATCAATCAGGGGGGAGAGCAGTACTTC
CASSINQGGEQYF
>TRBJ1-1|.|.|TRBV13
TGTGCCAGCAGCTTGGGGGTCGGGGTCACTGAAGCTTTCTTT
CASSLGVGVTEAFF
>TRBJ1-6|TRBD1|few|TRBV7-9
TGTGCCAGCAGCACGGGACAGATGAATTCACCCCTCCACTTT
CASSTGQMNSPLHF
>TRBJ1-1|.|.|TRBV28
TGTGCCAGTTATACAAGTGGCCAGTTCTCTGAAGCTTTCTTT
CASYTSGQFSEAFF
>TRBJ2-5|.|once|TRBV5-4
TGTGCCAGCAGCAACCTAGCGGAGGGGGAGGAGACCCAGTACTTC
CASSNLAEGEETQYF
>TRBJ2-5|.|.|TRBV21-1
TGTGCCAATCCGGGGGGAATTCAAGAGACCCAGTACTTC
CANPGGIQETQYF
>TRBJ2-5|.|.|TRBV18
TGTGCCAGCTCACCCGCGGGGACCGGAGAGACCCAGTACTTC
CASSPAGTGETQYF
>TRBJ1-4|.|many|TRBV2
TGTGCCGATAGTCCGGGGCACGGGGAAAAACTGTTTTTT
CADSPGHGEKLFF